There are many counts of the clone carrying this T cell receptor beta chain. Its antigen is currently unknown. A Clinical Activity Score of at least 3, a NOSPECS grade of at least 4 and a duration under 3 months were recorded in the ophthalmopathy patients. CDR3 size: 13 residues. Trimming stripped 2 bases from V and 7 bases from J, with 14 bases between. Germline CDR1 DFQATT, CDR2 SNEGSKA (reference sequence). The source of the sample is a study of T cells in Graves' hyperthyroidism and ophthalmopathy. TCR beta CDR3 regions were amplified from RNA transcripts. HTBI primers drove first-round RT-PCR of the TCR CDR3. MiXCR, run by TCRdb on the multiplex PCR reads, gives a single entry per CDR3 protein. Here the sample spans over 450,000 distinct CDR3 sequences, 15% to 20% being singletons. Study conclusions and caveats: Ophthalmopathy was predicted by the model a median of 6.5 months ahead of onset.

The sequence was obtained from a woman aged 18 to 35 with Graves' ophthalmopathy. The specimen was blood. The chain recombines TRBV20-1 with TRBJ1-2; the D is unclear. CDR3 loop: CSARLDRAAGYTF. As DNA, the CDR3 is TGCAGTGCTAGACTAGACCGGGCGGCTGGCTACACCTTC.